This record covers a single T cell receptor beta chain. The data derive from a study of control samples from healthy donors and cancer patients. Data came from immunoSEQ multiplex PCR; TCRdb stores just in-frame clones and leaves some out. This sample has some 150,000 clones; around 91% occur once, and the top ten carry over 1.2%. The trim removed 8 bases at V and 0 bases at J, leaving 9 bases unmatched. The CDR3 length is 15 residues. Germline assignment: CDR1 KGHSH and CDR2 LQKENI. The sample comprised blood. The clonotype comes from a woman in her twenties or thirties in good health. V gene TRBV18 combines with J gene TRBJ2-7, with 8 bases identical to TRBD2. CDR3 nucleotide sequence: TGTGCCAGCACCTCGGGGGGGCGATCCTCCTACGAGCAGTACTTC. Its translation is CASTSGGRSSYEQYF.